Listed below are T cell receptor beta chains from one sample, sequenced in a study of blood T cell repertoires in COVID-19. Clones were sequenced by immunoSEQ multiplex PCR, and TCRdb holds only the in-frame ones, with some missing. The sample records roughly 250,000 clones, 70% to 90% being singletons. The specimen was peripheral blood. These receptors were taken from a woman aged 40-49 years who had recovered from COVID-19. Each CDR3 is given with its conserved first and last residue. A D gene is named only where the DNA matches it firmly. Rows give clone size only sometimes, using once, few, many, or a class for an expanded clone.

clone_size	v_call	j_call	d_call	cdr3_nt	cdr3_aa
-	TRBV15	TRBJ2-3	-	TGTGCCACCAGCAGAGATGTCCTACGAAGTTCGCAGTATTTT	CATSRDVLRSSQYF
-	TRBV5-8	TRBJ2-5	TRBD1	TGTGCCAGCAGTTTCGGGACAGGGGGTACCGAAGAGACCCAGTACTTC	CASSFGTGGTEETQYF
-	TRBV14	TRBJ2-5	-	TGTGCCAGCAGCCAAGATTTCGGGGGACAAGAGACCCAGTACTTC	CASSQDFGGQETQYF
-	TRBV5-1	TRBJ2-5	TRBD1	TGCGCCAGCAGCATGACAGGGGGTCGAGAGACCCAGTACTTC	CASSMTGGRETQYF
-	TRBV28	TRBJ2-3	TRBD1	TGTGCCAGCAGTTTCAGACAGGGGTACACAGATACGCAGTATTTT	CASSFRQGYTDTQYF
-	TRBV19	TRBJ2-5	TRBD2	TGTGCCAGTAGTATTGTCGCTAGCGGGAGGGGGCAAGAGACCCAGTACTTC	CASSIVASGRGQETQYF
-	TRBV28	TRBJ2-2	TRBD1	TGTGCCAGCAGTTTACAAGACGGGACAGGGTACACCGGGGAGCTGTTTTTT	CASSLQDGTGYTGELFF
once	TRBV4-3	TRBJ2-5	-	TGCGCCAGCAGCCAAGATGGATCGGGGTTCCAAGAGACCCAGTACTTC	CASSQDGSGFQETQYF
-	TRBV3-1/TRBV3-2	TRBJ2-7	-	TGTGCCAGCACCAAGACACGACACCCGAGCTCCTACGAGCAGTACTTC	CASTKTRHPSSYEQYF
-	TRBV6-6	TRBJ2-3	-	TGTGCCAGCACCCGTGGAGGCCCCAGCACAGATACGCAGTATTTT	CASTRGGPSTDTQYF
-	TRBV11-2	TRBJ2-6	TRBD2	TGTGCCAGCAGCTCCACACGACTAGCGGGAGGATCCGGGGCCAACGTCCTGACTTTC	CASSSTRLAGGSGANVLTF
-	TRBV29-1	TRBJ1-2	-	TGCAGCGTTGGGACAGCCCAAAACACCTTC	CSVGTAQNTF
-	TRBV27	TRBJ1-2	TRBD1	TGTGCCAGCAGCTCAGATTCTGACAGGGGGCTGGGTGGCTACACCTTC	CASSSDSDRGLGGYTF
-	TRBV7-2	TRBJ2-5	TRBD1	TGTGCCAGCAGCCCTGGGACAGTGTACCAAGAGACCCAGTACTTC	CASSPGTVYQETQYF
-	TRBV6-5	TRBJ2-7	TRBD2	TGTGCCAGCAGCGGTAGCGGGAGCACCCCTTACGAGCAGTACTTC	CASSGSGSTPYEQYF
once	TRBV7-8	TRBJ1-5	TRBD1	TGTGCCAGCAGCTTCCAGGGGGCGCGGGGAATGGGCAATCAGCCCCAGCATTTT	CASSFQGARGMGNQPQHF
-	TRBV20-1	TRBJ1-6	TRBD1	TGCAGTGCGAGTCGACAGGGAGGAGGTTCAAAGGGGAATTCACCCCTCCACTTT	CSASRQGGGSKGNSPLHF
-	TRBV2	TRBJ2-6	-	TGTGCCAGCAGTGAAGGCAGGGTAGGGGCCAACGTCCTGACTTTC	CASSEGRVGANVLTF
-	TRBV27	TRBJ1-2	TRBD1	TGTGCCAGCAGTTTGACTTGGACAGGGAGGAACTATGGCTACACCTTC	CASSLTWTGRNYGYTF
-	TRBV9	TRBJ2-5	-	TGTGCCAGCAGCGTAGGGACAGCGAGCCAAGAGACCCAGTACTTC	CASSVGTASQETQYF
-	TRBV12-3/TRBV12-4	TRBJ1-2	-	TGTGCCAGCAGTTTAGCGGGGGGCTATGGCTACACCTTC	CASSLAGGYGYTF
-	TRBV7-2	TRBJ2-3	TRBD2	TGTGCCAGCAGCTTAGAGGGACTAGCGGGGCGGGGCACAGATACGCAGTATTTT	CASSLEGLAGRGTDTQYF
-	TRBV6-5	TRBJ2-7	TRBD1	TGTGCCAGCAGTTATTCTCAACAGGGGTTCTCCTACGAGCAGTACTTC	CASSYSQQGFSYEQYF
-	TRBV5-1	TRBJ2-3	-	TGCGCCAGCAAAAAACCGACAGTCACAGATACGCAGTATTTT	CASKKPTVTDTQYF
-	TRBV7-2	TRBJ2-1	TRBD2	TGTGCCAGCAGCAGTGTCCGGGAGGGAGGCAATGAGCAGTTCTTC	CASSSVREGGNEQFF
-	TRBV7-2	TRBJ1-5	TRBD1	TGTGCCAGCAGGGGGGGGACAGGGGTGAATCAGCCCCAGCATTTT	CASRGGTGVNQPQHF
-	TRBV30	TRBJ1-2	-	TGTGCCTGGAGTTTAGGGGGGGGAGGCTATGGCTACACCTTC	CAWSLGGGGYGYTF
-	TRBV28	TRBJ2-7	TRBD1	TGTGCCAGCCGGGACAGGGCCTACGAGCAGTACTTC	CASRDRAYEQYF
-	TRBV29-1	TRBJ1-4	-	TGCAGCGTCGGGGACACTACTAATGAAAAACTGTTTTTT	CSVGDTTNEKLFF
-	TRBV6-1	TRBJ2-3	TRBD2	TGTGCCAGCAGTGGATCTAGCGGGAGAATTTGGGATACGCAGTATTTT	CASSGSSGRIWDTQYF
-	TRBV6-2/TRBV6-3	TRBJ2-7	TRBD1	TGTGCCAGCAGTGCGCATGGGACAGGGGTATACGAGCAGTACTTC	CASSAHGTGVYEQYF
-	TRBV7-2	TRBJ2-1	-	TGTGCCAGCAGTACGTTCGGCTACAATGAGCAGTTCTTC	CASSTFGYNEQFF
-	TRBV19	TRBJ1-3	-	TGTGCCAGTACCGTCCTCGGACACCACTCTGGAAACACCATATATTTT	CASTVLGHHSGNTIYF
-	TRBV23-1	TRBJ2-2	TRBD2	TGCGCCAGCAGTCCCTCCCCCGAACTAGCGGGTTACACCGGGGAGCTGTTTTTT	CASSPSPELAGYTGELFF
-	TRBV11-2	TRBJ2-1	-	TGTGCCAGCAGCTCGTTACAGGGTGGCCGTCAATTCTACAATGAGCAGTTCTTC	CASSSLQGGRQFYNEQFF
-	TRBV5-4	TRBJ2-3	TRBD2	TGTGCCAGCAGCCGGAGACTAGCGGGAAGCACAGATACGCAGTATTTT	CASSRRLAGSTDTQYF
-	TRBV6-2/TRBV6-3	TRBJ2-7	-	TGTGCCAGCAGTTACTCGAGGGATGCGACAAAGACCTACGAGCAGTACTTC	CASSYSRDATKTYEQYF
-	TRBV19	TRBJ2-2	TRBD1	TGTGCCAGTAGTATTCAGGGGGCGAACACCGGGGAGCTGTTTTTT	CASSIQGANTGELFF
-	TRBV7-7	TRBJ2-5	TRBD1	TGTGCTAGCTATCTCCCCCGGGACAGACCCCAAGAGACCCAGTACTTC	CASYLPRDRPQETQYF
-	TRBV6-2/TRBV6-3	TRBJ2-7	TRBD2	TGTGCCAGCAGCTCTAGCGGGAGGGCCCTCGGTGAGCAGTACTTC	CASSSSGRALGEQYF
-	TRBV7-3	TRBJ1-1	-	TGTGCCAGCAGCTTAACTCAACCTCTACGCGGGGGGGACACTGAAGCTTTCTTT	CASSLTQPLRGGDTEAFF
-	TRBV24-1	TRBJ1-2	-	TGTGCCACCAGTGAGCCGGGAGACAACTATGGCTACACCTTC	CATSEPGDNYGYTF
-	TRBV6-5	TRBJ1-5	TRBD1	TGTGCCAGCAGTTCAGACAGGGGAGGGAATCAGCCCCAGCATTTT	CASSSDRGGNQPQHF
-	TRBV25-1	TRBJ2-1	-	TGTGCCAGCAGTGAAGGCCTAGCCTCCGCCGCGGCCTACAATGAGCAGTTCTTC	CASSEGLASAAAYNEQFF
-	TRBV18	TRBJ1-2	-	TGTGCCAGCTCACCACCGTTAGAGAAGAATAACTATGGCTACACCTTC	CASSPPLEKNNYGYTF
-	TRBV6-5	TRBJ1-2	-	TGTGCCAGCAGTCCCCGGGCAGGGGTTGGCTACACCTTC	CASSPRAGVGYTF
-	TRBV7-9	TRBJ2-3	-	TGTGCCAGCAGCCTCACTGGCACAGATACGCAGTATTTT	CASSLTGTDTQYF
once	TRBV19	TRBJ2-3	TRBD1	TGTGCCAGTAGGACAGGGTCAAGCACAGATACGCAGTATTTT	CASRTGSSTDTQYF
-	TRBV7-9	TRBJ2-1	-	TGTGCCAGCAGCTTAGAATTTCGTTCGTCGGGGGTCTCCTACAATGAGCAGTTCTTC	CASSLEFRSSGVSYNEQFF
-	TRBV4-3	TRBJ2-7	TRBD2	TGCGCCAGCAGCCCCGGGCGGGGGAGACACTACGAGCAGTACTTC	CASSPGRGRHYEQYF